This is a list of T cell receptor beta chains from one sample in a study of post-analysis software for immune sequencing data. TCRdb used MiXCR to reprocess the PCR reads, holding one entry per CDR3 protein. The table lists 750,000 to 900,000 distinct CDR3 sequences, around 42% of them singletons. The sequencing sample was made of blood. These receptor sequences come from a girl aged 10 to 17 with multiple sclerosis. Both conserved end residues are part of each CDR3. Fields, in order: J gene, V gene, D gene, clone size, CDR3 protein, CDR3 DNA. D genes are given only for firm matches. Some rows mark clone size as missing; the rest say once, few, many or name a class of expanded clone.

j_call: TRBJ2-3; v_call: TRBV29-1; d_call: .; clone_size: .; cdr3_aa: CSVALDGTDTQYF; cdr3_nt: TGCAGCGTTGCATTGGACGGCACAGATACGCAGTATTTT
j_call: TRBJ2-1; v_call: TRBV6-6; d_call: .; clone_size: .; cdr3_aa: CASSLNFHNEQFF; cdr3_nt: TGTGCCAGCAGTTTGAACTTCCACAATGAGCAGTTCTTC
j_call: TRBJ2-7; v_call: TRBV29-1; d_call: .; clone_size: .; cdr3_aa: CSVEQPGTPYEQYF; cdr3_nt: TGCAGCGTTGAACAACCCGGGACCCCCTACGAGCAGTACTTC
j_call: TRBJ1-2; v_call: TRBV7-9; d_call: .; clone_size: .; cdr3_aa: CASSLAAEGEYNYGYTF; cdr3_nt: TGTGCCAGCAGCTTAGCGGCAGAAGGGGAGTATAACTATGGCTACACCTTC
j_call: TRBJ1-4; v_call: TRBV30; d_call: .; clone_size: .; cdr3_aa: CAWTGTPGSNEKLFF; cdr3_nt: TGTGCCTGGACTGGGACTCCAGGGAGTAATGAAAAACTGTTTTTT
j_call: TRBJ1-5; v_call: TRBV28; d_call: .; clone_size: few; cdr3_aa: CASSTPEGSSNQPQHF; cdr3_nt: TGTGCCAGCAGCACACCTGAGGGTTCTAGCAATCAGCCCCAGCATTTT
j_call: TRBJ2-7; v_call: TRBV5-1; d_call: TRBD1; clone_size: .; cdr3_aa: CASSTIPGGGYEQYF; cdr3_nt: TGCGCCAGCAGCACGATACCAGGGGGCGGCTACGAGCAGTACTTC
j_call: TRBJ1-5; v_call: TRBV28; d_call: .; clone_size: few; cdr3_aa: CASSLWGRGEQPQHF; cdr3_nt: TGTGCCAGCAGTTTGTGGGGGCGTGGGGAGCAGCCCCAGCATTTT
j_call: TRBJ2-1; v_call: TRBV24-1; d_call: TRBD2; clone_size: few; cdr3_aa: CAASDTTSGSIYEQFF; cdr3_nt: TGTGCCGCCAGTGATACCACTAGCGGGAGTATCTATGAGCAGTTCTTC
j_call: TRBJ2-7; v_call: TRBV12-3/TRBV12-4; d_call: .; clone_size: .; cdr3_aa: CASSFTREYYEQYF; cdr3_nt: TGTGCCAGCAGTTTTACGCGGGAATACTACGAGCAGTACTTC
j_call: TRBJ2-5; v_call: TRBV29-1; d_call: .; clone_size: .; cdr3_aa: CSVEYENQETQYF; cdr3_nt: TGCAGCGTTGAGTATGAGAACCAAGAGACCCAGTACTTC
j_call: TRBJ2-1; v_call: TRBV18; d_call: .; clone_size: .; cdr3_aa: CASSPPRSDEQFF; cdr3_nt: TGTGCCAGCTCACCACCGAGGAGCGATGAGCAGTTCTTC
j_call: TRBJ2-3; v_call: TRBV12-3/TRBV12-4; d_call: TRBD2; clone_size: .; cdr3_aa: CAITNGLAGTDTQYF; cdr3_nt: TGTGCCATCACAAATGGACTAGCCGGCACAGATACGCAGTATTTT
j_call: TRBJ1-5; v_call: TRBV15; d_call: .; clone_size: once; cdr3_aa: CATSRTPLPGEPQHF; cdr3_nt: TGTGCCACCAGCAGAACTCCGTTGCCTGGGGAGCCCCAGCATTTT
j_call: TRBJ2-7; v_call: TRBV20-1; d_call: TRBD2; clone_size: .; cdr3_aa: CSAELLALKGYEQYF; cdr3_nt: TGCAGTGCCGAATTACTAGCGCTAAAGGGATACGAGCAGTACTTC
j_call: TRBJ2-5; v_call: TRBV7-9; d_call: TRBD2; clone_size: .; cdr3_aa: CASSATSGGQETQYF; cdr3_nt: TGTGCCAGCAGCGCCACTAGCGGGGGGCAAGAGACCCAGTACTTC
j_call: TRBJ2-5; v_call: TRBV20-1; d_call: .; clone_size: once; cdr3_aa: CSARDHGGEYQETQYF; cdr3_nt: TGCAGTGCTAGAGATCACGGGGGAGAGTACCAAGAGACCCAGTACTTC
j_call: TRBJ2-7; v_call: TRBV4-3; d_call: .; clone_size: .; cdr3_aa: CASSQVSLMYYEQYF; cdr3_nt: TGCGCCAGCAGCCAAGTTTCACTGATGTACTACGAGCAGTACTTC
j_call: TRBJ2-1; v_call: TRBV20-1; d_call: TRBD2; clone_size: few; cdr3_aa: CSARDWGGAGDSYNEQFF; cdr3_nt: TGCAGTGCTAGAGATTGGGGCGGAGCGGGGGATTCCTACAATGAGCAGTTCTTC
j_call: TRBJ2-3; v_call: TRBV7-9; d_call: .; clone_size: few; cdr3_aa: CASSPGTRPQYF; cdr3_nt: TGTGCCAGCAGCCCTGGTACGCGACCGCAGTATTTT
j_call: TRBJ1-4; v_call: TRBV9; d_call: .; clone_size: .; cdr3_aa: CASSTTKQGATNEKLFF; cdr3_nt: TGTGCCAGCAGCACGACCAAGCAGGGAGCAACTAATGAAAAACTGTTTTTT
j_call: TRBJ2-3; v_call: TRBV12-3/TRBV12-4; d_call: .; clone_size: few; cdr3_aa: CASSFQGGGTDTQYF; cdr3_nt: TGTGCCAGCAGTTTCCAGGGCGGGGGCACAGATACGCAGTATTTT
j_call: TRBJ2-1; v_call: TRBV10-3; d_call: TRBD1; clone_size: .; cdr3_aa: CAITGQPYNEQFF; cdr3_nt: TGTGCCATCACGGGACAGCCTTACAATGAGCAGTTCTTC
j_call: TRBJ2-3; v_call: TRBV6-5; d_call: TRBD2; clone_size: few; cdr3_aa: CASRGPGTSGATQYF; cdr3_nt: TGTGCCAGCAGGGGTCCCGGGACTAGCGGGGCTACGCAGTATTTT
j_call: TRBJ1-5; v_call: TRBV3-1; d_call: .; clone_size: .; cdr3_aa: CASSQQSNQPQHF; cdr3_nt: TGTGCCAGCAGCCAACAGAGCAATCAGCCCCAGCATTTT
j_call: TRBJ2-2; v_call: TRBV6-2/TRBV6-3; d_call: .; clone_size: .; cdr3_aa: CASSYDTNTGELFF; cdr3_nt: TGTGCCAGCAGTTACGACACGAACACCGGGGAGCTGTTTTTT
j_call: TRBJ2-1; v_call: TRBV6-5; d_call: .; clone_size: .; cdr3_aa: CASSYPLARGSSYNEQFF; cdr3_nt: TGTGCCAGCAGTTACCCCCTCGCTAGGGGAAGCTCCTACAATGAGCAGTTCTTC
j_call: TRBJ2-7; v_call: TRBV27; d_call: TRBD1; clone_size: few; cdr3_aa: CASSFSPGQGPSYEQYF; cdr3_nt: TGTGCCAGCAGTTTCTCGCCCGGACAGGGGCCCTCCTACGAGCAGTACTTC
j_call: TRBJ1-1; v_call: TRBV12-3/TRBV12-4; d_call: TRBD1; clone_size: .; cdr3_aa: CASSWIPRDRGKENTEAFF; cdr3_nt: TGTGCCAGCAGCTGGATACCCCGGGACAGAGGGAAGGAGAACACTGAAGCTTTCTTT
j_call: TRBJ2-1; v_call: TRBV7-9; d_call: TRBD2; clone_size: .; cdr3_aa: CASSLGASSALAATRDEQFF; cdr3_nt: TGTGCCAGCAGCTTAGGGGCCAGTTCCGCTCTAGCGGCTACTCGAGATGAGCAGTTCTTC
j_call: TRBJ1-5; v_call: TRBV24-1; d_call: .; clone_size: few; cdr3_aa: CATSEDGNQPQHF; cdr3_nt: TGTGCCACCAGTGAAGACGGCAATCAGCCCCAGCATTTT
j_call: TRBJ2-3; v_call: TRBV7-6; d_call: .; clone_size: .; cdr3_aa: CASGNRDTQYF; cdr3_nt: TGTGCCAGCGGAAACCGAGATACGCAGTATTTT
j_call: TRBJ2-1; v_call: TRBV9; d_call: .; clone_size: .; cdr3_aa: CASSPGEVEQFF; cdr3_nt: TGTGCCAGCAGCCCAGGGGAGGTTGAGCAGTTCTTC
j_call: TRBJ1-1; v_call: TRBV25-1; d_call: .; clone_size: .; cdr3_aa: CASGGVGNTEAFF; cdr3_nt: TGTGCCAGCGGGGGGGTGGGGAACACTGAAGCTTTCTTT
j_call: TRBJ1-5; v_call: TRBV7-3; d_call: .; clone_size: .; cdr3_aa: CASSPRKNSRGESNQPQHF; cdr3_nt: TGTGCCAGCAGCCCCAGGAAAAACAGCAGGGGAGAGAGCAATCAGCCCCAGCATTTT
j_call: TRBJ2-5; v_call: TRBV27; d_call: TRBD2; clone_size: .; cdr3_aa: CASSSGRLQETQYF; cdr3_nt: TGTGCCAGCAGTAGCGGGAGACTACAAGAGACCCAGTACTTC
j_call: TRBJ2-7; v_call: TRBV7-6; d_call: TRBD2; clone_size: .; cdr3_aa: CACSLDWGGSEQYF; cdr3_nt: TGTGCCTGCAGCTTAGATTGGGGGGGATCCGAGCAGTACTTC
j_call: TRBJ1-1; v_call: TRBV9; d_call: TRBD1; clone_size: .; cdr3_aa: CASSEGAPGRGTEAFF; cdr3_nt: TGTGCCAGCAGCGAGGGGGCGCCTGGGAGGGGGACTGAAGCTTTCTTT
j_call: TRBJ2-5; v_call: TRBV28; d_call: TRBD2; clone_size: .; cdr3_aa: CASSSGLAGKETQYF; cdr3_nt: TGTGCCAGCAGTAGCGGACTAGCGGGGAAAGAGACCCAGTACTTC
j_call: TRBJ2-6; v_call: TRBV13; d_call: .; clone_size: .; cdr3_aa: CASSNRTGGQTGANVLTF; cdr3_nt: TGTGCCAGCAGCAACCGGACGGGAGGACAGACTGGGGCCAACGTCCTGACTTTC